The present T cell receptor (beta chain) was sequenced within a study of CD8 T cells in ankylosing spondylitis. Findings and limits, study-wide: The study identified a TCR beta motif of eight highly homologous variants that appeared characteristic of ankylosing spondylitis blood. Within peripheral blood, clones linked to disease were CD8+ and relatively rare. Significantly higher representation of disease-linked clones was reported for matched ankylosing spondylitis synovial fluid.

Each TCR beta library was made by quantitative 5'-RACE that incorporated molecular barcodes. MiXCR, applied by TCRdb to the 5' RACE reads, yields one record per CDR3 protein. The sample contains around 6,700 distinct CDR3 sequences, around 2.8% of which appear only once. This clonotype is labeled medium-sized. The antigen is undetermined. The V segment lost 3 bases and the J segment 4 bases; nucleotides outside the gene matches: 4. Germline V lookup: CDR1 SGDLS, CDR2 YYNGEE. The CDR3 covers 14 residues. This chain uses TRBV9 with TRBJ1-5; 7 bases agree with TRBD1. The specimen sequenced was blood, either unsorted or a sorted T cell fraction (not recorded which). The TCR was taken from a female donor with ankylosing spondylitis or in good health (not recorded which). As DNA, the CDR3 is TGTGCCAGCAGCGCGGGACAGCTGAATCAGCCCCAGCATTTT. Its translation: CASSAGQLNQPQHF. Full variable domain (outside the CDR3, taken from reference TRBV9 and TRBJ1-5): DSGVTQTPKHLITATGQRVTLRCSPRSGDLSVYWYQQSLDQGLQFLIQYYNGEERAKGNILERFSAQQFPDLHSELNLSSLELGDSALYFCASSAGQLNQPQHFGDGTRLSIL.